This T cell receptor beta chain was sequenced in a study of blood T cell repertoires in COVID-19. Study-level background: Acute-phase and convalescent COVID-19 samples originated in the United States, Italy and Spain. T cells, B-cell-depleted T cells, or PBMCs supplied cDNA or gDNA.

V was trimmed by 3 bases and J by 2 bases, leaving 11 bases between them. Germline V lookup: CDR1 LNHDA, CDR2 SQIVND (reference sequence). There are 14 residues in the CDR3. Per the study methods: Estimates of nucleated cell counts were drawn from the amplification of reference gene primers. The assay was immunoSEQ multiplex PCR, and TCRdb's table has in-frame clones only and misses some. V and J calls and clone size are as listed in that table; D and trimming were resolved from the DNA. The repertoire holds 60,000 to 70,000 clones, with about 74% as singletons. This sequence originates from an elderly woman with acute or convalescent COVID-19. The chain employs TRBV19 and TRBJ2-7; D gene ambiguous. The sample consisted of peripheral blood. CDR3 in amino acids: CASSIGRRTYEQYF. CDR3 in DNA: TGTGCCAGTAGTATCGGCAGGCGTACCTACGAGCAGTACTTC.